The entry that follows covers one TCR beta chain sequence. No antigen is known for it. Within one base of it there is no much larger clone, and no base qualities were kept. This record belongs to a study of cytomegalovirus exposure and HLA in healthy donors (dated by TCRdb to 2016 to 2017). General notes on the study: An earlier analysis of 550 to 700 of the donors reported 250 to 300 Gb of sequence data and 100 million to 130 million unique TCR beta sequences from 150 million to 200 million T cells. An early release covering approximately 600 HLA-typed donors comprised 250 to 350 gigabases of sequencing data and around 85 million unique TCR sequences. The genetic ancestry cluster associated with self-reported Caucasian donors included 81% of the approximately 400 genotyped donors. The study was designed to test whether signatures of past pathogen exposure could be identified by cataloging public T cell receptors. The study used immunosequencing to profile the T cell repertoires of approximately 640 subjects and linked those repertoires to cytomegalovirus serostatus. A separate validation cohort of approximately 130 different subjects was used in addition to the approximately 670-subject first cohort. To predict cytomegalovirus infection status, the study brought together high-throughput TCR immunosequencing, statistical association of individual TCRs with disease status, and machine learning. A later analysis re-examined previously published TCR beta repertoires from 600 to 700 donors and added high-resolution HLA genotyping to investigate patterns of TCR occurrence. In the later analysis, no new phenotypic data were used to find candidate immune exposures; instead, reliance was placed on TCR beta sequences and their occurrence across donors. An earlier analysis of several hundred of the donors applied high-throughput TCR beta sequencing to assess whether each TCR beta V gene segment acted as functional or pseudogenic. Alongside the repertoire data, information on donor age, sex, ethnicity and CMV serostatus was compiled. Genome-wide SNP genotypes for about three fifths of the roughly 700 donors were used in a later genetic analysis, which treated that subset as a discovery cohort. All discovery cohort repertoires had been generated using a single sequencing platform. Both class I and class II loci were covered by HLA typing, at four-digit resolution. Typing coverage differed by locus: A, B, C, DRB1 and DQB1 were typed in roughly 620-630 donors, DQA1 in 522, DPA1 in around 600, and DPB1 in 472. Because of strong linkage in the cohort, roughly five DR-DQ haplotypes were treated as single units for association and clustering. On average, 235,054 unique TCR beta nucleotide sequences were sequenced per donor among roughly 430 genotyped donors of the cohort, with roughly 18% of those sequences being non-productive.

From the germline V gene, CDR1 is SGHRS and CDR2 is YFSETQ. The CDR3 covers 15 residues, taking in both the cysteine and the phenylalanine. The entry retains the CDR3 DNA only, 45 bases that are in frame from base 1. Germline trimming: 1 base from V, 4 bases from J; junction bases outside gene matches: 2. Overall results and qualifications from the work: Compared with equally common non-associated chains, HLA-associated TCR beta chains in a later analysis were more clonally expanded and had lower generation probabilities. The earlier analysis of some 560 of the donors excluded some 15 rarely observed V segments, including chromosome 9 orphons, because counts were too low. When HLA alleles, especially DR and DQ, strongly co-occurred, attributing TCR associations to individual alleles was difficult. A cluster of highly shared sequence variants was judged likely to represent a technical artifact of the sequencing pipeline. According to a later genetic analysis, donors in an Asian-associated ancestry cluster had fewer N-insertions in productive TCRs than the approximately 670-donor mean. Linkage disequilibrium might explain the correlated functional status among segregating V segments, but an unknown experimental factor could not be excluded. A later analysis found that most CMV-associated TCR beta chains appeared HLA-restricted, with HLA associations seemingly driven largely by CMV exposure. The authors suggested that the approach could potentially be extended to other disease states and immunological phenotypes. At a false discovery rate of 0.05, a later analysis linked about 17,000 TCR beta sequences to specific HLA alleles. In this cohort, only TCR beta chains were sequenced, and detectable features were limited by the absence of alpha or paired-chain data. Some IMGT-functional V segments, including TRBV6-2 and TRBV6-3, could not be distinguished by the 87-base-pair reads and were therefore excluded. For the cohort, immune exposure information was limited to CMV serostatus. In a later analysis, the rate of TCR association differed among HLA loci, with DRB1 alleles having the most associated TCRs and HLA-C alleles having the fewest. The classifier was reported to diagnose cytomegalovirus status with high specificity and sensitivity in both the original and validation cohorts. In a later genetic analysis, a missense DCLRE1C variant was associated with V-gene and J-gene trimming of TCR beta chains, and the association was replicated in an independent cohort. A further reported finding was that TCR beta sequences accurately predicted the HLA-A and HLA-B alleles for most subjects in the first cohort. While some public TCRs were present in many individuals, most TCR sequences turned up only very rarely across donors. Because HLA typing was unavailable for some donors at each locus, only the typed subset was used in association tests. In vitro tests confirmed that a few of the cytomegalovirus-associated TCR beta chains recognize cytomegalovirus antigens. In an earlier analysis of 587 of the donors, most TCR beta V segments were observed in productive rearrangements about 87% or about 30% of the time, broadly matching IMGT annotations. Several of the top co-occurrence clusters appeared to be linked to parvovirus B19, influenza, CMV and Epstein-Barr virus, according to a later analysis. A total of fewer than 200 TCR beta chains were listed by the study as associated with cytomegalovirus. Roughly uniform sequencing depth across donors was assumed in presence/absence analyses, although this assumption may not hold.

Receptor amplification or capture employed the immunoSEQ multiplex PCR assay. The multiplex PCR relied on a mix of 60 forward primers for TCR Vbeta segments and 13 reverse primers for TCR Jbeta segments. The CDR3 region of rearranged TCR beta genes was amplified from genomic DNA by a multiplex PCR assay. The Illumina HiSeq System was used to sequence the amplified TCR beta libraries as 87-base-pair reads. In the paper's pipeline: A later analysis counted about 80 million unique TCR beta chains across the 690 or so repertoires, and roughly 10 million of these chains were shared by at least two donors. Raw reads were error-corrected and collapsed into unique sequences with a nearest-neighbor algorithm that merged closely related sequences to remove PCR and sequencing errors. Alignment of CDR3 sequences to IMGT reference sequences was used to assign V, D and J gene segments. For a sequence to be retained, a match of at least six nucleotides was required to both a V gene segment and a J gene segment. A rearrangement counted as productive if the CDR3 had no stop codons and remained in frame with V and J, and every other rearrangement counted as non-productive. CDR3 was defined by IMGT convention, running from the second conserved V-encoded cysteine to the conserved J-encoded phenylalanine. The earlier analysis of 587 of the donors excluded sequences that lacked an unambiguous match to a single V gene segment. In an earlier analysis of some 590 of the donors, a V segment was called functional when productive rearrangements were above 56.7%, and segregating when the standard deviation between donors exceeded 5%. To diagnose cytomegalovirus status from the catalog of TCR beta chain sequences, a statistical classification framework was built. A later analysis assigned V and J genes by comparing TCR nucleotide sequences with IMGT/GENE-DB human TR gene sequences. The TCRdist pipeline was used in a later analysis to assign CDR3 sequences and most-parsimonious VDJ recombination scenarios. In a later analysis, every TCR beta chain was defined by the combination of its CDR3 amino acid sequence and its V-gene family, and reads without a unique V-gene family were dropped. As a way to deal with suspected cross-contamination and a sequencing artifact, a later analysis dropped roughly 600 nucleotide sequences that were highly shared and had low generation probability. A later analysis calculated a clonal expansion index for each public chain from normalized within-repertoire ranks of inferred template counts. A later analysis computed generation probabilities with a VDJ recombination model fitted to out-of-frame rearrangements, and checked the results against IGoR. Hypergeometric tests were used in a later analysis to score TCR-TCR, TCR-HLA and TCR-CMV co-occurrence, with a repertoire-size bias correction applied to the TCR pairs. False discovery rates were estimated in a later analysis by permuting HLA or CMV assignments 20 times. In a later analysis, co-occurring TCRs were grouped using DBSCAN, and TCRdist sequence similarity was added for clustering within HLA-allele-positive subsets. For co-occurrence clustering, repertoires with fewer than 30,000 or more than 120,000 public chains were excluded, along with about five repertoires with anomalous nucleotide sharing. As stored in TCRdb, this immuneACCESS dataset retains in-frame rearrangements with V and J assigned. A fraction of the clones does not appear; measured against another copy, unresolved V genes explain less than half of the discrepancy, and the remainder lacks a known reason. The D gene and trimming were derived from the DNA, and the V and J assignments and clone size from that table. Across this sample there are 150,000 to 200,000 clones, with about 80% seen only once. The top ten clones comprise about 2% of the sample.

The cohort was made up of under 800 healthy bone marrow donors. All cohort members were sampled while nominally healthy, although unrecorded immune exposures were likely present. The donor was CMV seropositive and belonged to the group of a few hundred seropositive cohort members. Every donor gave a peripheral blood sample, and the peripheral blood mononuclear cells from that sample were used for TCR beta sequencing. The Qiagen DNeasy Blood Extraction Kit was used to extract genomic DNA from the blood cell samples. Sequenced: PBMCs. The clonotype originates from a woman in her 30s in good health and CMV-seropositive. The V gene is TRBV5-1 and the J gene is TRBJ2-1, with 10 bases in between that match TRBD2. For the CDR3, the sequence is CASSLTSGAYNEQFF. The DNA is TGCGCCAGCAGCTTGACTAGCGGGGCTTACAATGAGCAGTTCTTC.